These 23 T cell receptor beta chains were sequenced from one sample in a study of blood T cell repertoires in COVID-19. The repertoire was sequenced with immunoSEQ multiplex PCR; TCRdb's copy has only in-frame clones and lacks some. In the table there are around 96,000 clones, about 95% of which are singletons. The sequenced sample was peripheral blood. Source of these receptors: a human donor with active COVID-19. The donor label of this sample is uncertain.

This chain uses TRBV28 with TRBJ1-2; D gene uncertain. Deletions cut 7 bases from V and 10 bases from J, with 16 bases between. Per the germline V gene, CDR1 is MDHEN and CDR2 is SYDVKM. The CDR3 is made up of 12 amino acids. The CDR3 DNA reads TGTGCCAGCAAGATGAGAGGGAAGCTCTACACCTTC. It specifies CASKMRGKLYTF.

CDR3 sequence: CASSRTGGTNEKLFF. In DNA, the CDR3 is TGTGCCAGCAGTCGGACAGGTGGAACTAATGAAAAACTGTTTTTT. The chain couples TRBV6-6 to TRBJ1-4, with 7 positions matching TRBD1. The CDR3 sequence is 15 residues long. The germline V gene has CDR1 MNHNY and CDR2 SVGAGI (reference sequence). Losses at the gene ends were 5 bases for V and 1 base for J; bases not matched to a gene: 4.

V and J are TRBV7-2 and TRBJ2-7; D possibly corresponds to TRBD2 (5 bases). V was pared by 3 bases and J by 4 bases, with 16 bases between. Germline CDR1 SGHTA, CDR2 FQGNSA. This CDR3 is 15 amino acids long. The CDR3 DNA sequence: TGTGCCAGCAGCTTCTCTCGGGGAGCTGTGTACGAGCAGTACTTC. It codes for CASSFSRGAVYEQYF.

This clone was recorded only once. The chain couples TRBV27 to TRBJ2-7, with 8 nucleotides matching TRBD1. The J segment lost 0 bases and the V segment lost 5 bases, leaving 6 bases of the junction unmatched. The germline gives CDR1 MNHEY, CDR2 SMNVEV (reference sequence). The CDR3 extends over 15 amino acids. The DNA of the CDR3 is TGTGCCAGCAGTCTCGGGACAGGCTTCTCCTACGAGCAGTACTTC. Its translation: CASSLGTGFSYEQYF.

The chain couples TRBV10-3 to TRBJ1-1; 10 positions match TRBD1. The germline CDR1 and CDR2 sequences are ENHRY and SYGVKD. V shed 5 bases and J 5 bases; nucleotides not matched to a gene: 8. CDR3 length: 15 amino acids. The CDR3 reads CAISPPGQGYTEAFF. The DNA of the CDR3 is TGTGCCATCAGTCCCCCGGGACAGGGGTATACTGAAGCTTTCTTT.

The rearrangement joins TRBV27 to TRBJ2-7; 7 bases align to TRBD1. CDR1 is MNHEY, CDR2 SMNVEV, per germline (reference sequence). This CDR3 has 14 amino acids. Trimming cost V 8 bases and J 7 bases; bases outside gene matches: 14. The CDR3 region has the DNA TGTGCCAGCGCACTGACAGGGTCGGTGCGGGAGCAGTACTTC. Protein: CASALTGSVREQYF.

CDR3 in DNA: TGTGCCAGCAGCTTGACTAGCGGGGTATACAATGAGCAGTTCTTC. Its protein is CASSLTSGVYNEQFF. The J gene is TRBJ2-1, the V gene TRBV7-9, with 11 bases matching TRBD2. V shed 3 bases and J 4 bases; nucleotides not matched to a gene: 2. This CDR3 has 15 residues. CDR1 is SEHNR and CDR2 is FQNEAQ in the germline V gene (reference sequence).

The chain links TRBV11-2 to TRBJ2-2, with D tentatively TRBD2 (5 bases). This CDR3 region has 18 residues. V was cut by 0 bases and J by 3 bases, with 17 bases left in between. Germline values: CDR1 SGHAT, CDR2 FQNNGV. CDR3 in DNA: TGTGCCAGCAGCTTAGATCGTGGGAGCCAATGGTACACCGGGGAGCTGTTTTTT. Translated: CASSLDRGSQWYTGELFF.

CDR3 protein: CASSLRQGESDGYTF. Here the CDR3 DNA reads TGCGCCAGCAGCCTTAGACAGGGGGAATCGGATGGCTACACCTTC. The chain recombines TRBV4-1 with TRBJ1-2, with TRBD1 matching over 9 bases. V was clipped by 4 bases and J by 6 bases; unmatched bases: 9. The CDR3 sequence is 15 residues long. Germline CDR1 MGHRA, CDR2 YSYEKL.

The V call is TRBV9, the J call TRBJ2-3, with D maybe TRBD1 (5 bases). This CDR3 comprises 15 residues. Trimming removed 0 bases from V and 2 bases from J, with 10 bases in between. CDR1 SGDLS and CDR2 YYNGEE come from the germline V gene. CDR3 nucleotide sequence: TGTGCCAGCAGCGTAGGGGGCAGGGACACAGATACGCAGTATTTT. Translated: CASSVGGRDTDTQYF.

CDR3: CASSSPLYEQYF. CDR3 in DNA: TGTGCCAGCAGCTCCCCCCTCTACGAGCAGTACTTC. This chain links TRBV5-6 with TRBJ2-7; D ambiguous. V lost 3 bases and J lost 3, with 7 bases in between. This CDR3 is 12 amino acids long. Germline lookup yields CDR1 SGHDT and CDR2 YYEEEE.

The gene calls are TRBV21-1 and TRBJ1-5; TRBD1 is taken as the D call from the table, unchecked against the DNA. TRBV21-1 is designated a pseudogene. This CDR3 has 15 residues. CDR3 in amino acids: CASSKWNRKNQPQHF. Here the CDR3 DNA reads TGTGCCAGCAGCAAATGGAACAGGAAGAACCAGCCCCAGCATTTT.

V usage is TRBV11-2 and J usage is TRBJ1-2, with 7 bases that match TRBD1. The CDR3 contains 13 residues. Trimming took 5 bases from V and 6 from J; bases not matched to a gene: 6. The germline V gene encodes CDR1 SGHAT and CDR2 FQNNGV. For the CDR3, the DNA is TGTGCCAGCAGCCCCGACAGGGAGAATGGCTACACCTTC. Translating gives CASSPDRENGYTF.

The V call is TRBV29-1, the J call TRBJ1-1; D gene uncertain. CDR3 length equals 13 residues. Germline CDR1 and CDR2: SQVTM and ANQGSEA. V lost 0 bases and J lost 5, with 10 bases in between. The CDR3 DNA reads TGCAGCGTTGAAGAGGGATCGGGGACTGAAGCTTTCTTT. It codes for CSVEEGSGTEAFF. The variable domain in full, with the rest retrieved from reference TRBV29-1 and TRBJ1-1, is SAVISQKPSRDICQRGTSLTIQCQVDSQVTMMFWYRQQPGQSLTLIATANQGSEATYESGFVIDKFPISRPNLTFSTLTVSNMSPEDSSIYLCSVEEGSGTEAFFGQGTRLTVV.

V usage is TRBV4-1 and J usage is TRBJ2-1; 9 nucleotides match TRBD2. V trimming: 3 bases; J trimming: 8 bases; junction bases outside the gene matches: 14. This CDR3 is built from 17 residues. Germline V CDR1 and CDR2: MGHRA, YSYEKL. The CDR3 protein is CASSHADSRGGLDEQFF. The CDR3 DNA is TGCGCCAGCAGCCATGCCGACTCGCGGGGGGGCCTCGATGAGCAGTTCTTC.

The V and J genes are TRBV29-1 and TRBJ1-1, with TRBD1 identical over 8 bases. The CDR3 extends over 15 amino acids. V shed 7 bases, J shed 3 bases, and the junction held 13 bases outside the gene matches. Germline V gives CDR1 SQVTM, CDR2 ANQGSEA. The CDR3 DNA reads TGCAGCGCCGCAGACAGGGGCGGTGGGCACACTGAAGCTTTCTTT. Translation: CSAADRGGGHTEAFF.

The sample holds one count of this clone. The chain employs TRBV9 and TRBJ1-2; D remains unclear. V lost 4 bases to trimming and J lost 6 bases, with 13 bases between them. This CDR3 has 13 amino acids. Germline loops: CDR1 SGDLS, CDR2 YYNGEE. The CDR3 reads CASSPDIPDGYTF. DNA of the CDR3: TGTGCCAGCAGCCCCGACATTCCAGATGGCTACACCTTC.

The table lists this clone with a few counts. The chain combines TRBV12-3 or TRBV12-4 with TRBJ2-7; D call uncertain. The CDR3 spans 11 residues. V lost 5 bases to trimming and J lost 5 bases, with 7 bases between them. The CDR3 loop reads CASSAVHEQYF. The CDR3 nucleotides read TGTGCCAGCAGTGCGGTCCACGAGCAGTACTTC.

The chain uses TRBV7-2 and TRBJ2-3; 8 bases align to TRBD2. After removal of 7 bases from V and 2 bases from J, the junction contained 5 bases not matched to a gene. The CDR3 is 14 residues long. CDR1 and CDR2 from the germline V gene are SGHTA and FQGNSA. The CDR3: CASKREYSTDTQYF. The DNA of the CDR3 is TGTGCCAGCAAGCGGGAGTACTCCACAGATACGCAGTATTTT.

The CDR3 coding sequence is TGCGCCAGCAGCCAAGGTGAAGGAGGCGAAAAACTGTTTTTT. Protein product: CASSQGEGGEKLFF. The chain recombines TRBV4-1 with TRBJ1-4; no definite D call. Trimming stripped 1 base from V and 8 bases from J, with 11 bases between. CDR1 is MGHRA, CDR2 YSYEKL, per germline. CDR3 length equals 14 residues.

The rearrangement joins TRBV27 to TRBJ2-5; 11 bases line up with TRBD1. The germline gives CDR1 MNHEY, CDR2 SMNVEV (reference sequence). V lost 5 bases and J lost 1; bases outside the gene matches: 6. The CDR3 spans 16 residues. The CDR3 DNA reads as TGTGCCAGCAGTCTTACCGGGACAGGGGGCCAAGAGACCCAGTACTTC. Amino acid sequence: CASSLTGTGGQETQYF.

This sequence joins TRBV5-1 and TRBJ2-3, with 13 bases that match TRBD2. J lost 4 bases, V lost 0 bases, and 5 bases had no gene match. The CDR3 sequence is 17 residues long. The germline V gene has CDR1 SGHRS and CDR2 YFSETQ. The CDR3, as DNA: TGCGCCAGCAGCTTGGAGACTAGCGGGAGGAGGGCAGATACGCAGTATTTT. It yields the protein CASSLETSGRRADTQYF.

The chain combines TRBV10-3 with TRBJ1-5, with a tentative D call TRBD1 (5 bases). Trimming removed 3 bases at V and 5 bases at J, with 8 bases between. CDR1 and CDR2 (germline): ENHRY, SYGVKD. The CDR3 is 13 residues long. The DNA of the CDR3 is TGTGCCATCAGTGAAGACAGTTATCAGCCCCAGCATTTT. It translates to CAISEDSYQPQHF.